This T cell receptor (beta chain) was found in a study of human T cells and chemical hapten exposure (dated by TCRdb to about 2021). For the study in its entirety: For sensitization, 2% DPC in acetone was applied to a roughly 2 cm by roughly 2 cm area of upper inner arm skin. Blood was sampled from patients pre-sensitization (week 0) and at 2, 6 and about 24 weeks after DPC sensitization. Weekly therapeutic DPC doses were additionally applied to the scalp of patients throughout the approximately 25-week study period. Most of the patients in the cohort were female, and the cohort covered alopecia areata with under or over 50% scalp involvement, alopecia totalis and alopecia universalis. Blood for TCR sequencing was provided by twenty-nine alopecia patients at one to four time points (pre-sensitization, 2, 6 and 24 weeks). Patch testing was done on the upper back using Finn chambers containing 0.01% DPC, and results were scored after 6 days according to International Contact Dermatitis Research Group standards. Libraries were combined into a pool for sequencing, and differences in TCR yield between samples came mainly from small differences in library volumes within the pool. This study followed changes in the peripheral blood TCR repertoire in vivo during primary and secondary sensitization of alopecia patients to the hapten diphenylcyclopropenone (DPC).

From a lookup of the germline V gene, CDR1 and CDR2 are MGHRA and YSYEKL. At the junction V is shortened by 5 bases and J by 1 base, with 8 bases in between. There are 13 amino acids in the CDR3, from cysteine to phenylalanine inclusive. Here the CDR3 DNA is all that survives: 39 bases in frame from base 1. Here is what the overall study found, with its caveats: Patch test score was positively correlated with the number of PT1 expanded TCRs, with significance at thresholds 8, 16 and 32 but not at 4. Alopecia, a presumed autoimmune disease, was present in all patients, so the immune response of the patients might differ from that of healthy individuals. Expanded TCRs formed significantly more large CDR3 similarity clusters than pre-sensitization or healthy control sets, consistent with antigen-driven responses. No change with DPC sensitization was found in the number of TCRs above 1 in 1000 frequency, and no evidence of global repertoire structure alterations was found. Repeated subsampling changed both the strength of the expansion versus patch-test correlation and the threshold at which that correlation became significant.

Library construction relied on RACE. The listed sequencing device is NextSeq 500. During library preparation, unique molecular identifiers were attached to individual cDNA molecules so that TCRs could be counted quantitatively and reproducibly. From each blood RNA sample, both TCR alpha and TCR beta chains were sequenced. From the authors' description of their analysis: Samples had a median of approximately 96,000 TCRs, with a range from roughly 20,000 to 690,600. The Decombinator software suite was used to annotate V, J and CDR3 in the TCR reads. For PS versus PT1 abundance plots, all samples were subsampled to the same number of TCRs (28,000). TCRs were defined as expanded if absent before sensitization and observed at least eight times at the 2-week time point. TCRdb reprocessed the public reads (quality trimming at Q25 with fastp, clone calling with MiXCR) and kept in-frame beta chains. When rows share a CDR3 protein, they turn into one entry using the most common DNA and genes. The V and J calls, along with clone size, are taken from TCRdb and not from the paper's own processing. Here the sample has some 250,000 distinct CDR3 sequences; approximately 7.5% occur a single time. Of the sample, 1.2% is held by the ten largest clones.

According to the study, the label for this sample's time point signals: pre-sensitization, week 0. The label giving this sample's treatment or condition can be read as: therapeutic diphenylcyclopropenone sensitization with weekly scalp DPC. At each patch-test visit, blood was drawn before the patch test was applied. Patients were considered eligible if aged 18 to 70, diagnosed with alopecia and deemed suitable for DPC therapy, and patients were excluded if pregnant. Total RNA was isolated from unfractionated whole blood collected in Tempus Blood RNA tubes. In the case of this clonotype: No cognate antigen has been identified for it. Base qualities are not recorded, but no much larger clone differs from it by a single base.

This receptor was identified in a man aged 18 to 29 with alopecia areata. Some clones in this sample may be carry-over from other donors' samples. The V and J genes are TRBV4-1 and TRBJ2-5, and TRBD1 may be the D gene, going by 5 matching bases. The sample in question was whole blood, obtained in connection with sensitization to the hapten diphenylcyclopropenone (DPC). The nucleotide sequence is TGCGCCAGCAGCAGGGGCATCCAAGAGACCCAGTACTTC. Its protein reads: CASSRGIQETQYF.